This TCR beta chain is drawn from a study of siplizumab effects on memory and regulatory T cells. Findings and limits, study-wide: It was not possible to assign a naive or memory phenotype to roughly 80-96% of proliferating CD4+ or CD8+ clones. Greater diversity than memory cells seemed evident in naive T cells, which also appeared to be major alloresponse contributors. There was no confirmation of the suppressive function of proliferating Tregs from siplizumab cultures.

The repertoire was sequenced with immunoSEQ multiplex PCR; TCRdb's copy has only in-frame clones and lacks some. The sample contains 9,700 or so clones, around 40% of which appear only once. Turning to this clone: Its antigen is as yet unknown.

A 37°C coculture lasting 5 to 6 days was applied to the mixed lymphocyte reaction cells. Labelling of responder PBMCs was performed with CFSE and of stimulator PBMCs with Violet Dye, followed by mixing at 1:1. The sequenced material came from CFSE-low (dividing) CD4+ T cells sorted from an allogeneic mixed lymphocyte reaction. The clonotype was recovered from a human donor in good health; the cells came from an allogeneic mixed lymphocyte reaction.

DNA of the CDR3: TGCAGCGTTGGTGACAGAACCTACAATGAGCAGTTCTTC. This encodes CSVGDRTYNEQFF. The rearrangement joins TRBV29-1 to TRBJ2-1; TRBD1 is a possible D gene (5 bases). Looked up from germline, CDR1 is SQVTM and CDR2 is ANQGSEA. The V and J ends lost 4 bases and 2 bases respectively, with 9 bases between them. The length of the CDR3 is 13 residues.